In this sample, the clone carrying this T cell receptor (beta chain) turned up a few times. This entry comes from a study of identical twins. The CDR3 sequence is 13 residues long. Trimming left V 0 bases short and J 7 bases short, with 9 bases between. In TCRdb, the 5' RACE reads were re-called with MiXCR into one record per CDR3 protein. The table has hundreds of thousands of distinct CDR3 sequences, 9% to 15% seen once. Another study also made use of these data, one on yellow fever vaccine responses in identical twins.

The V gene is TRBV12-3 or TRBV12-4, the J gene TRBJ1-1; maybe TRBD1 (5 bases). What was sequenced was CD8+ T cells sorted from blood. The receptor comes from a young woman in good health. The CDR3 sequence is CASSLAGTYEAFF. The CDR3 DNA reads TGTGCCAGCAGTTTAGCAGGGACCTATGAAGCTTTCTTT.